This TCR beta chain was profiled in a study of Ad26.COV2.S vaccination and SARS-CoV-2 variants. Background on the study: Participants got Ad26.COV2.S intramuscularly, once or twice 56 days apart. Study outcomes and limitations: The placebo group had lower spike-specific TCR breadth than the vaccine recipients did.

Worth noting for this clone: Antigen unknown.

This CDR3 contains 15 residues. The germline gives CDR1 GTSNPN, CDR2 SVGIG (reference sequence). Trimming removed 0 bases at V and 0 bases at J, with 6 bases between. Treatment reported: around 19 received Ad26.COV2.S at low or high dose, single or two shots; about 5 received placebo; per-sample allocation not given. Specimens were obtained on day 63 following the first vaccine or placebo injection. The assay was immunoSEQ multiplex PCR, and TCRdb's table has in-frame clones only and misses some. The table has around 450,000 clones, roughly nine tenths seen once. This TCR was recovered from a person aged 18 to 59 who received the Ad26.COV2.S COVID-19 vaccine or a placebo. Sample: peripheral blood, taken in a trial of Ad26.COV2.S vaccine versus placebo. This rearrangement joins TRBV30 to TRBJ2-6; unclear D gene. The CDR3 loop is CAWSVWSSGANVLTF. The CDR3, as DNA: TGTGCCTGGAGTGTATGGAGCTCTGGGGCCAACGTCCTGACTTTC.